The text below deals with one T cell receptor (beta chain). The sample originates from a study of blood T cell repertoires in COVID-19. Study-wide context: The samples span acute and convalescent COVID-19 from the United States, Italy and Spain. The cDNA or gDNA used as material had been derived from T cells, B-cell-depleted T cells, or PBMCs.

V lost 8 bases and J lost 5; bases outside the gene matches: 10. CDR3 length equals 15 residues. Per germline, CDR1 MNHEY and CDR2 SMNVEV (reference sequence). Using immunoSEQ multiplex PCR, the repertoire was profiled, and TCRdb retains in-frame clones only, with some absent. The table records 110,000 or so clones, roughly 85% of them present only once. The receptor comes from a human donor in a cohort sampled during active COVID-19. J is TRBJ2-2 and V is TRBV27; 8 bases map to TRBD1. Sequencing input: peripheral blood. In DNA, the CDR3 is TGTGCCAGCGGTCCCACAGGGGGAAGGACCGGGGAGCTGTTTTTT. Amino acids: CASGPTGGRTGELFF.